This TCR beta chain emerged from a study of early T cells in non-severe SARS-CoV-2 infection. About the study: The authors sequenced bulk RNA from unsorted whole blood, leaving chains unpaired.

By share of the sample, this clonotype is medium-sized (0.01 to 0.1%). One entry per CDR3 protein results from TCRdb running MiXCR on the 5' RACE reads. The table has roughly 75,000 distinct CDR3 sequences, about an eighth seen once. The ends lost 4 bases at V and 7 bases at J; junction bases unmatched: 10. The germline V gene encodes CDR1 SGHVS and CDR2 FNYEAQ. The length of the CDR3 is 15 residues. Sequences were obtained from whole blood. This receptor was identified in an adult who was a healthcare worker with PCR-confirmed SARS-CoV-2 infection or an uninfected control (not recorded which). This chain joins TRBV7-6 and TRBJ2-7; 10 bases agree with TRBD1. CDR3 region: CASSYRDRGLDEQYF. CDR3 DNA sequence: TGTGCCAGCAGCTACCGGGACAGGGGACTAGATGAGCAGTACTTC.